This paragraph reports one T cell receptor (beta chain). These data belong to a study of control samples from healthy donors and cancer patients. Trimming took off 4 bases at V and 3 bases at J, with 9 bases between the two ends. The CDR3 is 13 amino acids. CDR1 is LNHDA and CDR2 is SQIVND in the germline V gene (reference sequence). Clones were read by immunoSEQ multiplex PCR, and TCRdb kept only the in-frame ones, dropping some. The table has 100,000 or so clones, roughly three quarters seen once. The chain links TRBV19 to TRBJ1-1; a possible D gene is TRBD1 (5 bases). The TCR sequence derives from a woman aged 25 to 39 in good health. Sequencing input: blood. CDR3 sequence: CASSKARDTEAFF. CDR3 DNA: TGTGCCAGTAGTAAGGCCAGGGACACTGAAGCTTTCTTT.